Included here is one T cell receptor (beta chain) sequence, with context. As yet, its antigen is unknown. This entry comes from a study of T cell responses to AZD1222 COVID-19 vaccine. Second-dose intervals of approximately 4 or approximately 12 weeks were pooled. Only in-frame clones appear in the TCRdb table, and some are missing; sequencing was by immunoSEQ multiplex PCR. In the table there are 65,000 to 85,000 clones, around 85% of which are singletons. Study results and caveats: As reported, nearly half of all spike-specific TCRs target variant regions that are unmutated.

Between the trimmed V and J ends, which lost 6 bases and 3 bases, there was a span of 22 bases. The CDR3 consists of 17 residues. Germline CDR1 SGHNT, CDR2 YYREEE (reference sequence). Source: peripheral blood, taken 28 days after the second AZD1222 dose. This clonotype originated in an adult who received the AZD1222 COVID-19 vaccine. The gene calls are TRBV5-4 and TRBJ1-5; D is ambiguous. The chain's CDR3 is CASTPWARTPNNQPQHF. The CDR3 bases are TGTGCCAGCACCCCTTGGGCCAGGACTCCTAACAATCAGCCCCAGCATTTT. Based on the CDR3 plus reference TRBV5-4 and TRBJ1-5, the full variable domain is ETGVTQSPTHLIKTRGQQVTLRCSSQSGHNTVSWYQQALGQGPQFIFQYYREEENGRGNFPPRFSGLQFPNYSSELNVNALELDDSALYLCASTPWARTPNNQPQHFGDGTRLSIL.